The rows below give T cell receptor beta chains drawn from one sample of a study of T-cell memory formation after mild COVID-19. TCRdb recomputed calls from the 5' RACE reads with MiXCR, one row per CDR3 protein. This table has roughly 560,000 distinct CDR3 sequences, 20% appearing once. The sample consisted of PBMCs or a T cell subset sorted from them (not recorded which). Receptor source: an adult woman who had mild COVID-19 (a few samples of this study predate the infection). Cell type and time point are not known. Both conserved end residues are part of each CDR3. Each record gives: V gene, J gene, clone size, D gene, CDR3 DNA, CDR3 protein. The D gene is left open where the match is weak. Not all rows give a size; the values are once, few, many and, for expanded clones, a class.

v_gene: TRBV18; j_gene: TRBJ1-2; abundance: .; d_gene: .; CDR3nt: TGTGCCAGCTCACCCCCGTACGGCTATGGCTACACCTTC; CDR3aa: CASSPPYGYGYTF
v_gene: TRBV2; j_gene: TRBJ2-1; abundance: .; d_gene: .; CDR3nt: TGTGCCGGCCGCCGGACGGGACATGAGCAGTTCTTC; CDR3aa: CAGRRTGHEQFF
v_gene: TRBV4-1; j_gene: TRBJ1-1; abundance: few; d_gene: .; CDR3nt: TGCGCCAGCAGCCATCCCTCGGGTAGACTGAACACTGAAGCTTTCTTT; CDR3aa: CASSHPSGRLNTEAFF
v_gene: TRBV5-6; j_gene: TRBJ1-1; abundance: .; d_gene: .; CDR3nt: TGTGCCAGCAGCCCTACGATGAACACTGAAGCTTTCTTT; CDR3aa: CASSPTMNTEAFF
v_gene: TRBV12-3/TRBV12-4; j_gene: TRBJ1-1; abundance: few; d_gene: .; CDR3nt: TGTGCCAGCAGTGGGGGGCCTGAAGCTTTCTTT; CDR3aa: CASSGGPEAFF
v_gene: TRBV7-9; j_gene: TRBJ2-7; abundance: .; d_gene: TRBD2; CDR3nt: TGTGCCAGCAGCTCTAGCGGGGGCCCCCAGGAGCAGTACTTC; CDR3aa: CASSSSGGPQEQYF
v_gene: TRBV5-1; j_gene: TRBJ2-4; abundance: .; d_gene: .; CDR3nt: TGCGCCAGCAGCTTGACATCTAATGGGGCCAAAAACATTCAGTACTTC; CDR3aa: CASSLTSNGAKNIQYF
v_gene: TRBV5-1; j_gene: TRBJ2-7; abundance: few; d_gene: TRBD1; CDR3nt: TGCGCCAGCAGCTTGTCGGGACAGGGAAGAAGCGAGCAGTACTTC; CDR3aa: CASSLSGQGRSEQYF
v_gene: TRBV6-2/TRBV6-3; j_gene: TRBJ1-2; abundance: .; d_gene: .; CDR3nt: TGTGCCACCCGGACAGCCTCGGCATATGGCTACACCTTC; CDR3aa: CATRTASAYGYTF
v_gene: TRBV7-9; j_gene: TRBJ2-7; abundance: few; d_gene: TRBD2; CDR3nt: TGTGCCAGCAGCTTAACGGGACTAGCGCGAATCTCCTACGAGCAGTACTTC; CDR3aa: CASSLTGLARISYEQYF
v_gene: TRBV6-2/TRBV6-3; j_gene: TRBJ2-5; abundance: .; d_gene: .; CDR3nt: TGTGCCAGCAGTCAGGGGTGGGCCCAGTACTTC; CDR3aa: CASSQGWAQYF
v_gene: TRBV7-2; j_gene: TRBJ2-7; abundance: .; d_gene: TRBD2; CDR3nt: TGTGCCAGCAGCCGTGGACTAGCGGGAGGGTACGAGCAGTACTTC; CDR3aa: CASSRGLAGGYEQYF
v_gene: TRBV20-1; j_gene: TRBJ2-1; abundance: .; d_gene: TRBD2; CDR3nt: TGCAGTGCTAGTTCGGCTAGCGGGACGATCAATGAGCAGTTCTTC; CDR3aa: CSASSASGTINEQFF
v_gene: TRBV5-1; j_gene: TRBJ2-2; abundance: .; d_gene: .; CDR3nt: TGCGCCAGCAGCCAGAGATTTCCCGGGGAGCTGTTTTTT; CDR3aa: CASSQRFPGELFF
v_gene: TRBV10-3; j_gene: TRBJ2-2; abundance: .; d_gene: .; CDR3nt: TGTGCCATCAGTGAGCGGCAGGCGACTAACACCGGGGAGCTGTTTTTT; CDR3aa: CAISERQATNTGELFF
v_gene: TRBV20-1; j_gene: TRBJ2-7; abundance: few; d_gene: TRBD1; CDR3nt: TGCAGTTCATCAACAGGGGGTGTTTCCCCCAAGCAGTACTTC; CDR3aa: CSSSTGGVSPKQYF
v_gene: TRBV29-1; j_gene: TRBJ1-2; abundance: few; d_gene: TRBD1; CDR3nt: TGCAGCGTTGAAGACTGGGACAGGTTGAACTATGGCTACACCTTC; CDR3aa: CSVEDWDRLNYGYTF
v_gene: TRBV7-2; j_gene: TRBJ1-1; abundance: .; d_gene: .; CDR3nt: TGTGCCAGCAGCTTAGCGGGGACATACACTGAAGCTTTCTTT; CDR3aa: CASSLAGTYTEAFF
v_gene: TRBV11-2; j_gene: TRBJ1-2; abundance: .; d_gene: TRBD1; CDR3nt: TGTGCCAGCAGCTCCCTTTCCGGGACAGGGAATGGCTACACCTTC; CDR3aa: CASSSLSGTGNGYTF
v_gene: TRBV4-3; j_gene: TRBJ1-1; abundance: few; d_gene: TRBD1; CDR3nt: TGCGCCAGCAGCCAAGATGGCGGCCAGGGGGAGAACACTGAAGCTTTCTTT; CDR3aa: CASSQDGGQGENTEAFF
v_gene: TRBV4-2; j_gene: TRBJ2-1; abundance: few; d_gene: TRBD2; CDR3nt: TGTGCCAGCAGCCAAGCCTTAGCGGGCTCCTACAATGAGCAGTTCTTC; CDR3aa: CASSQALAGSYNEQFF
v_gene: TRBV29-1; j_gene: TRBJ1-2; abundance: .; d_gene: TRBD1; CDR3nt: TGCAGCGTTGTGGGCCGGGACAGGGTCTATGGCTACACCTTC; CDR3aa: CSVVGRDRVYGYTF
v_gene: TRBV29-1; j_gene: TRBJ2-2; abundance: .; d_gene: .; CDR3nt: TGCAGCGCGTGGGGCAGGAGCTCCGGGGAGCTGTTTTTT; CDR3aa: CSAWGRSSGELFF
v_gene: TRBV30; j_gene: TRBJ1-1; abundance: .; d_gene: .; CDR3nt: TGTGCCTGGAGTGTACGTGGGGGCACTGAAGCTTTCTTT; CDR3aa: CAWSVRGGTEAFF
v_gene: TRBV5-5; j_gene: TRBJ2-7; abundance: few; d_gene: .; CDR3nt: TGTGCCAGCAGCTCAACAGGGACCCACGAGCAGTACTTC; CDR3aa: CASSSTGTHEQYF
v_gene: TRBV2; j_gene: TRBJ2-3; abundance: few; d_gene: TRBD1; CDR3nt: TGTGCCAGCAGTACCTCAGGGGGCAATACGCAGTATTTT; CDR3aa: CASSTSGGNTQYF
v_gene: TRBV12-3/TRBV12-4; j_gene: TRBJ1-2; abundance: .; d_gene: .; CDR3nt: TGTGCCAGCAGTTCCGGTCTAATCGCGTATGGCTACACCTTC; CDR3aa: CASSSGLIAYGYTF
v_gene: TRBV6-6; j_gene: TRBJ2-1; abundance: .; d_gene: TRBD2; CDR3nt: TGTGCCAGTCCTCCTGAGGTGGGGGGGGTCTACAATGAGCAGTTCTTC; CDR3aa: CASPPEVGGVYNEQFF
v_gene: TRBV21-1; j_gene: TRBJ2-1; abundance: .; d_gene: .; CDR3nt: TGTGCCAGAGGCTATCGGCGGTTCTTC; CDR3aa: CARGYRRFF
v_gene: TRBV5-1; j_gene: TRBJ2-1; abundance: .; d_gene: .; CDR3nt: TGCGCCAGCAGGATCGAGGGGAAGTCCTACAATGAGCAGTTCTTC; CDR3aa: CASRIEGKSYNEQFF
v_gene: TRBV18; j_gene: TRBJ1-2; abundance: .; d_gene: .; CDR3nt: TGTGCCAGCTCACCTAACGGGGTTCGCTATGGCTACACCTTC; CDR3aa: CASSPNGVRYGYTF
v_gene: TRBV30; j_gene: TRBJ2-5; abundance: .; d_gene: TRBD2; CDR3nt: TGTGCCTGGAGTGTACAGTCTAGCGGGAGTACCCAGTACTTC; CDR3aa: CAWSVQSSGSTQYF
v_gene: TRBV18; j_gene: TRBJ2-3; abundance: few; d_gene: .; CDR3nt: TGTGCCAGCTCACCACTAGGGGCCATTCGCACAGATACGCAGTATTTT; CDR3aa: CASSPLGAIRTDTQYF
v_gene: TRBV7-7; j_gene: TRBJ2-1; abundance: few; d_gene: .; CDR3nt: TGTGCTAGCAGCCCTAATTACAATGGTGAGCAGTTCTTC; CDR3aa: CASSPNYNGEQFF
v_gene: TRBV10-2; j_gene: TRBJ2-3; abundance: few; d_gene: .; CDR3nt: TGCGCCAGCACCCTGGACTGGTCCACAGATACGCAGTATTTT; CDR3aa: CASTLDWSTDTQYF
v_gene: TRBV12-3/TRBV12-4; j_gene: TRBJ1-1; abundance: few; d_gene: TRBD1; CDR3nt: TGTGCCAGCAGTTCCAAGACAGGGGGCTACATGAACACTGAAGCTTTCTTT; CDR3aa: CASSSKTGGYMNTEAFF
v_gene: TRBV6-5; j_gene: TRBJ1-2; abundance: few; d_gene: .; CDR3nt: TGTGCCAGCAGTTCCACGACAGTCCAGGTCTATGGCTACACCTTC; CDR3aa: CASSSTTVQVYGYTF
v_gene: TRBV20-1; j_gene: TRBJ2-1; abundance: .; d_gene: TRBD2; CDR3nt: TGCAGTGCTAGAGATTTGTCACATCCTAGCGGGGGGGACAATGAGCAGTTCTTC; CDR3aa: CSARDLSHPSGGDNEQFF
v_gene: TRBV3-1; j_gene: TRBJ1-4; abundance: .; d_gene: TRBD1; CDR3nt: TGTGCCAGCAGCCAAGGGGTTGCGGGACAGGGCCCCCAAGGGTTT; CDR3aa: CASSQGVAGQGPQGF
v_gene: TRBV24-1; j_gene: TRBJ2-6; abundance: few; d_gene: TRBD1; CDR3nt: TGTGCCACCAGTGAGTCCAGGGGGCTACTTGGGGCCAACGTCCTGACTTTC; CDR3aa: CATSESRGLLGANVLTF